The clone carrying this T cell receptor beta chain was observed at least ten times. Thyroid surgery had not been preceded by any treatment in any patient. This record belongs to a study of metastatic and nonmetastatic thyroid tumors. Germline V lookup: CDR1 LNHNV, CDR2 YYDKDF (reference sequence). This CDR3 is 14 amino acids long. V lost 5 bases, J lost 4 bases, and 13 bases lay in between. TCRdb redid the clone calls on the PCR reads using MiXCR. The repertoire holds about 24,000 clones, with roughly 21% as singletons. The sequence derives from a male donor with papillary thyroid cancer or a benign thyroid nodule (not recorded which). Some clones in this sample may be carry-over from other donors' samples. V and J are TRBV15 and TRBJ2-3, with unresolved D. Input material: blood. The CDR3: CATSYPELADTQYF. CDR3 nucleotides: TGTGCCACCAGCTACCCCGAGCTAGCAGATACGCAGTATTTT.